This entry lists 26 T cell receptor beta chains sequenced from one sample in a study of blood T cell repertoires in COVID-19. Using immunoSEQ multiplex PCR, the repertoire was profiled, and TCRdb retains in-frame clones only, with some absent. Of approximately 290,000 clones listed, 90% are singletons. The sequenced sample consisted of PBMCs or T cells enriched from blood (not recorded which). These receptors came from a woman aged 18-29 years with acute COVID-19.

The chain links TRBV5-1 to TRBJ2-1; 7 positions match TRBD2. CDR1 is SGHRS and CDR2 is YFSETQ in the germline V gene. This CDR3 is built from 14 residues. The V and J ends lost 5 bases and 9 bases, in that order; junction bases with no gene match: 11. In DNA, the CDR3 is TGCGCCAGCAGTCCAACTTCTAGCGGTACTGAGCAGTTCTTC. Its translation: CASSPTSSGTEQFF.

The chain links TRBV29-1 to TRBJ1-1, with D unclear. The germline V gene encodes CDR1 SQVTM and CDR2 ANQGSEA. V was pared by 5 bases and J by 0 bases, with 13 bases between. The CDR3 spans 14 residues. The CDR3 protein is CSVLPLGVNTEAFF. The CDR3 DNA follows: TGCAGCGTTCTTCCACTGGGAGTGAACACTGAAGCTTTCTTT.

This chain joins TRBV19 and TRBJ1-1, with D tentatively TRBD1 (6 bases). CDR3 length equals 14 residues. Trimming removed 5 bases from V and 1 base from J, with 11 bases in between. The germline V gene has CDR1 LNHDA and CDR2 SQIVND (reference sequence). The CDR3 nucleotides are TGTGCCAGTAGTGCAGGGGATACGAACACTGAAGCTTTCTTT. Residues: CASSAGDTNTEAFF. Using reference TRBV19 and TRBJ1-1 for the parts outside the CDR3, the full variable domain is DGGITQSPKYLFRKEGQNVTLSCEQNLNHDAMYWYRQDPGQGLRLIYYSQIVNDFQKGDIAEGYSVSREKKESFPLTVTSAQKNPTAFYLCASSAGDTNTEAFFGQGTRLTVV.

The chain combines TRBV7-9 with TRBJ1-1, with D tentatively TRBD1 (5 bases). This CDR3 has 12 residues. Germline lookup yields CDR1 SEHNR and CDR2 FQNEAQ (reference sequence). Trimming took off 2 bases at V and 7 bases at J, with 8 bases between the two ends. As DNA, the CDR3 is TGTGCCAGCAGCTTAAGTGACAGTGAAGCTTTCTTT. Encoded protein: CASSLSDSEAFF. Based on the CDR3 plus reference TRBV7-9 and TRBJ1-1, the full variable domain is DTGVSQNPRHKITKRGQNVTFRCDPISEHNRLYWYRQTLGQGPEFLTYFQNEAQLEKSRLLSDRFSAERPKGSFSTLEIQRTEQGDSAMYLCASSLSDSEAFFGQGTRLTVV.

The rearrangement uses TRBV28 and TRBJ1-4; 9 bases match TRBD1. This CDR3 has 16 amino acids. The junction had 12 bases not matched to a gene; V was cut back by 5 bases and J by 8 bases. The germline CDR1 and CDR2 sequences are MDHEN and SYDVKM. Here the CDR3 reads CASSHRPGTGREKLFF. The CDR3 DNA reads TGTGCCAGCAGTCATCGCCCCGGGACAGGGCGAGAAAAACTGTTTTTT. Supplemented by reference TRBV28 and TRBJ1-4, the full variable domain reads DVKVTQSSRYLVKRTGEKVFLECVQDMDHENMFWYRQDPGLGLRLIYFSYDVKMKEKGDIPEGYSVSREKKERFSLILESASTNQTSMYLCASSHRPGTGREKLFFGSGTQLSVL.

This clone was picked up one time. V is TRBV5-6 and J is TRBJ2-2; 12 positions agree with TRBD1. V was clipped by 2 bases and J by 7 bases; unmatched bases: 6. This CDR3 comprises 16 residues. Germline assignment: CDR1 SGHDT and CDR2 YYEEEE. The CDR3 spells CASSFSGQGADGELFF. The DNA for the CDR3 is TGTGCCAGCAGCTTCTCGGGACAGGGGGCGGACGGGGAGCTGTTTTTT. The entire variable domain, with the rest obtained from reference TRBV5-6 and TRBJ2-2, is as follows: DAGVTQSPTHLIKTRGQQVTLRCSPKSGHDTVSWYQQALGQGPQFIFQYYEEEERQRGNFPDRFSGHQFPNYSSELNVNALLLGDSALYLCASSFSGQGADGELFFGEGSRLTVL.

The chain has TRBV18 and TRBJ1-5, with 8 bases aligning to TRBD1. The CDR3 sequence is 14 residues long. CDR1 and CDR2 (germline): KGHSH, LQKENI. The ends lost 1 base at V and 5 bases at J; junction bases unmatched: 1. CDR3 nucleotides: TGTGCCAGCTCACCACAGACAGGGGATCAGCCCCAGCATTTT. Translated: CASSPQTGDQPQHF.

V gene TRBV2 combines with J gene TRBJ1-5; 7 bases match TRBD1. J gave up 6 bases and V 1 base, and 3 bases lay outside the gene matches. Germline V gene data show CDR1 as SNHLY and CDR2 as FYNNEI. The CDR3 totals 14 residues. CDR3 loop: CASSEGQGGQPQHF. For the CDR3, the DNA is TGTGCCAGCAGTGAAGGACAGGGTGGTCAGCCCCAGCATTTT.

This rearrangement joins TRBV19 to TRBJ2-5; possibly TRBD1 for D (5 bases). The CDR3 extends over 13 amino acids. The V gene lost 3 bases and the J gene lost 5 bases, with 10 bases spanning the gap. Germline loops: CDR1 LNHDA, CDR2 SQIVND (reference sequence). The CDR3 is CASSIQGSETQYF. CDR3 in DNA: TGTGCCAGTAGTATCCAGGGTTCGGAGACCCAGTACTTC.

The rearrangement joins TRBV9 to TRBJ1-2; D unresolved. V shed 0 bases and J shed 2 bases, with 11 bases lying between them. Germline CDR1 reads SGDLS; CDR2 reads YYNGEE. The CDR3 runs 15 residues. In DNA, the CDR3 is TGTGCCAGCAGCGTAGATCTATCCGGGAACTATGGCTACACCTTC. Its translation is CASSVDLSGNYGYTF.

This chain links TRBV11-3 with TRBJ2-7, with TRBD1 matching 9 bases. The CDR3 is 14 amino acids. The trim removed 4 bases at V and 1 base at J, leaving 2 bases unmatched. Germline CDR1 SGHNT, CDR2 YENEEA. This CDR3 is CASSSGTGSYEQYF. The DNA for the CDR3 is TGTGCCAGCAGCTCCGGGACAGGGTCCTACGAGCAGTACTTC.

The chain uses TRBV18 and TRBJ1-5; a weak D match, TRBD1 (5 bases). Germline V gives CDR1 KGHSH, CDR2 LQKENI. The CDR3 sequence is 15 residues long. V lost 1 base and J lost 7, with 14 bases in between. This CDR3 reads CASSPLGGDVQPQHF. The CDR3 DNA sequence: TGTGCCAGCTCACCACTTGGGGGGGACGTACAGCCCCAGCATTTT.

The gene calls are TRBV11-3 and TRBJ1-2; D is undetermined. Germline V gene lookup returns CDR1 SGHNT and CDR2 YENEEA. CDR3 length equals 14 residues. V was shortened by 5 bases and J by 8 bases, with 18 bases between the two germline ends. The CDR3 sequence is CASSPTWQPRGYTF. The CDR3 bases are TGTGCCAGCAGCCCGACTTGGCAGCCTAGGGGCTACACCTTC.

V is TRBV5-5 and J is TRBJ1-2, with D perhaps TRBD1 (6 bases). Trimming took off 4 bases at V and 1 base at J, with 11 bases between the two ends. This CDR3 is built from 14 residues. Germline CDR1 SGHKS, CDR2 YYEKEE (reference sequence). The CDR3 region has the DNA TGTGCCAGCAGCCCACAGGACAGTAACTATGGCTACACCTTC. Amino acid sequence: CASSPQDSNYGYTF.

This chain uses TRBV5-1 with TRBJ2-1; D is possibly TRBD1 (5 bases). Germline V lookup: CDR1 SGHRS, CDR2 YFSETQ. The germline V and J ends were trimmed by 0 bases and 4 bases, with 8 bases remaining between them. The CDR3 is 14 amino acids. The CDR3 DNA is TGCGCCAGCAGCTTGGAGACAGAGTACAATGAGCAGTTCTTC. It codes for CASSLETEYNEQFF. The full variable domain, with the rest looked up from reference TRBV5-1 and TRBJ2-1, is KAGVTQTPRYLIKTRGQQVTLSCSPISGHRSVSWYQQTPGQGLQFLFEYFSETQRNKGNFPGRFSGRQFSNSRSEMNVSTLELGDSALYLCASSLETEYNEQFFGPGTRLTVL.

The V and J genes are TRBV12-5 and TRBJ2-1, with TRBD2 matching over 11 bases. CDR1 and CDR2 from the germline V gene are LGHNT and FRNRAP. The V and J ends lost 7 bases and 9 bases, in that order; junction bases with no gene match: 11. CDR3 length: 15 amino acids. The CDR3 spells CASAIAGGQTGEQFF. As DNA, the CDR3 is TGTGCTAGTGCCATAGCGGGAGGGCAAACAGGTGAGCAGTTCTTC.

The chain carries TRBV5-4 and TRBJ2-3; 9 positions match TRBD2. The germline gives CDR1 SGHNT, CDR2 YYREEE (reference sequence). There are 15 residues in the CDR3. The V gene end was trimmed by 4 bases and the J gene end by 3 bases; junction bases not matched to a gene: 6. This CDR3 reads CASSLKREVTDTQYF. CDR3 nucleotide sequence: TGTGCCAGCAGCCTGAAGCGGGAGGTTACAGATACGCAGTATTTT.

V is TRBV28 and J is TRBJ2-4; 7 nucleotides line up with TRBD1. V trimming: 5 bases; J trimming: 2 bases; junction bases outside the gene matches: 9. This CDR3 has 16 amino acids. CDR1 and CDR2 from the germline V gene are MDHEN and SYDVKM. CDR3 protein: CASSPAGTESKNIQYF. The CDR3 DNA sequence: TGTGCCAGCAGTCCGGCCGGGACAGAGTCCAAAAACATTCAGTACTTC.

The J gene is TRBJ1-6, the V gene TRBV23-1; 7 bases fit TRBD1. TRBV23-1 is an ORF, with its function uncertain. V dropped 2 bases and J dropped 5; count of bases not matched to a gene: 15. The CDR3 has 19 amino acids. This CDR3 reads CASSQASSRQGDNNSPLHF. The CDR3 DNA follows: TGCGCCAGCAGTCAAGCTTCTTCTCGACAGGGAGACAATAATTCACCCCTCCACTTT.

As DNA, the CDR3 is TGTGCCACCGGGCGGGAGGCGAACACCGGGGAGCTGTTTTTT. It encodes CATGREANTGELFF. The rearrangement links TRBV15 to TRBJ2-2, with 8 bases fitting TRBD2. The germline V gene has CDR1 LNHNV and CDR2 YYDKDF (reference sequence). V shed 8 bases, J shed 0 bases, and the junction held 2 bases outside the gene matches. This CDR3 region has 14 residues. Supplemented by reference TRBV15 and TRBJ2-2, the full variable domain reads DAMVIQNPRYQVTQFGKPVTLSCSQTLNHNVMYWYQQKSSQAPKLLFHYYDKDFNNEADTPDNFQSRRPNTSFCFLDIRSPGLGDTAMYLCATGREANTGELFFGEGSRLTVL.

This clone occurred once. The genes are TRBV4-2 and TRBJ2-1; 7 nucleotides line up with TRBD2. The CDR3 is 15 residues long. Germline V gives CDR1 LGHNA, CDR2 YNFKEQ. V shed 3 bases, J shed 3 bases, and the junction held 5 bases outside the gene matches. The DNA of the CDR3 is TGTGCCAGCAGCCAGGTTCTAGCGGACTACAATGAGCAGTTCTTC. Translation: CASSQVLADYNEQFF.

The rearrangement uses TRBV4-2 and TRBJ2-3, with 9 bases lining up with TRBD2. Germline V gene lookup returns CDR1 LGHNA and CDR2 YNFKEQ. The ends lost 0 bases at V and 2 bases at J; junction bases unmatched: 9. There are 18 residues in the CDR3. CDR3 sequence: CASSQDESSGMATDTQYF. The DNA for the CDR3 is TGTGCCAGCAGCCAAGATGAATCTAGCGGGATGGCCACAGATACGCAGTATTTT.

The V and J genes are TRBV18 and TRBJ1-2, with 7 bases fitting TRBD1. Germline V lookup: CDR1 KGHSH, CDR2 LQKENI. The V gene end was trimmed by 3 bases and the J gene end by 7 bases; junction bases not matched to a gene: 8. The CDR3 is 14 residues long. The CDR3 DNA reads TGTGCCAGCTCACCGCAAGATACAGGGGCTGGCTACACCTTC. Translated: CASSPQDTGAGYTF. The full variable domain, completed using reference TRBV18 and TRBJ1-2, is NAGVMQNPRHLVRRRGQEARLRCSPMKGHSHVYWYRQLPEEGLKFMVYLQKENIIDESGMPKERFSAEFPKEGPSILRIQQVVRGDSAAYFCASSPQDTGAGYTFGSGTRLTVV.

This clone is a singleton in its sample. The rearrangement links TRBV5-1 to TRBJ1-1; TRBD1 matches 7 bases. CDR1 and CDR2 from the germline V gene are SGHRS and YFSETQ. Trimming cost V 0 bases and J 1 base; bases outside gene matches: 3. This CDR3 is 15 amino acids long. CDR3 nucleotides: TGCGCCAGCAGCTTGGCAACAGGGGCGAACACTGAAGCTTTCTTT. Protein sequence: CASSLATGANTEAFF.

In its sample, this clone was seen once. The CDR3 sequence is CASSPIRIGDRTGGGTEAFF. The CDR3, as DNA: TGCGCCAGCAGCCCTATACGAATCGGAGACCGGACAGGTGGGGGGACTGAAGCTTTCTTT. V and J are TRBV4-1 and TRBJ1-1; 7 bases align to TRBD1. With 4 bases clipped from V and 5 bases from J, the junction kept 25 bases outside the gene matches. From germline, CDR1 is MGHRA and CDR2 YSYEKL. The CDR3 is made up of 20 amino acids.

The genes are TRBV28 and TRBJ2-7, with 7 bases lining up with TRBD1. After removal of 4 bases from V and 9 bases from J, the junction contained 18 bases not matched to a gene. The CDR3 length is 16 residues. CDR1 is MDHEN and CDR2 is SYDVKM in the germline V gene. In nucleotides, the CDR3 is TGTGCCAGCAGTTCGCCCCAGACAGGGTCCCGCATAGGGCAGTACTTC. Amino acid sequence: CASSSPQTGSRIGQYF.